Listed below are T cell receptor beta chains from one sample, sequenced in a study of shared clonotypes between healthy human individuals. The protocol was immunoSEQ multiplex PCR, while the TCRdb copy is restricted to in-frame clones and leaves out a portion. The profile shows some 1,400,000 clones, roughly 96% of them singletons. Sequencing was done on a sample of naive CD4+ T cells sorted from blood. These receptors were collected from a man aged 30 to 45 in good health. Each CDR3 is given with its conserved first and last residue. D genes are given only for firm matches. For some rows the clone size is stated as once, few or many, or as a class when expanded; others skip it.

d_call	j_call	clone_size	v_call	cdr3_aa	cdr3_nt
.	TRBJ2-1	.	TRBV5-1	CASSLSSPRGEQFF	TGCGCCAGCAGCTTGTCTAGCCCCCGCGGTGAGCAGTTCTTC
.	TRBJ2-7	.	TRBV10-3	CAIEKGMGEQYF	TGTGCCATCGAGAAGGGAATGGGCGAGCAGTACTTC
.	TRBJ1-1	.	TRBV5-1	CASSLEPNTEAFF	TGCGCCAGCAGCTTGGAACCGAACACTGAAGCTTTCTTT
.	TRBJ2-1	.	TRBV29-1	CSAQWGRGGEQFF	TGCAGCGCTCAGTGGGGGCGGGGAGGTGAGCAGTTCTTC
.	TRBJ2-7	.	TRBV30	CAWSTASLGEQYF	TGTGCCTGGAGTACGGCCAGCCTCGGCGAGCAGTACTTC
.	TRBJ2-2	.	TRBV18	CASSPRQDTGELFF	TGTGCCAGCTCACCCCGACAGGACACCGGGGAGCTGTTTTTT
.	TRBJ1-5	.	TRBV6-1	CASSESVQPQHF	TGTGCCAGCAGTGAAAGCGTCCAGCCCCAGCATTTT
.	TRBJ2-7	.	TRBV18	CASSPGPGASYEQYF	TGTGCCAGCTCACCGGGACCCGGGGCCTCCTACGAGCAGTACTTC
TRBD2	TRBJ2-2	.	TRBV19	CASSILAGDTGELFF	TGTGCCAGTAGTATACTAGCGGGAGACACCGGGGAGCTGTTTTTT
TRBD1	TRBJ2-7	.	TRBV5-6	CASTPDRSREQYF	TGTGCCAGCACCCCGGACAGGAGCCGCGAGCAGTACTTC
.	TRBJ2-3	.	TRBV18	CASSPLGGRTGRTDTQYF	TGTGCCAGCTCACCTCTCGGGGGCCGGACAGGTAGGACAGATACGCAGTATTTT
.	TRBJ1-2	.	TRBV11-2	CASSSRTENYGYTF	TGTGCCAGCAGCTCCCGGACAGAGAACTATGGCTACACCTTC
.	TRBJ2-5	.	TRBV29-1	CSVTPTSLETQYF	TGCAGCGTCACCCCGACTAGTCTGGAGACCCAGTACTTC
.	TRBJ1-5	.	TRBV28	CASSLFSNQPQHF	TGTGCCAGCAGTTTATTTAGCAATCAGCCCCAGCATTTT
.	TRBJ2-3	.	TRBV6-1	CASSETARRHTQYF	TGTGCCAGCAGTGAAACGGCTCGGAGGCATACGCAGTATTTT
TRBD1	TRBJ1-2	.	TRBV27	CASSHRGRGYTF	TGTGCCAGCAGTCACAGGGGGCGCGGCTACACCTTC
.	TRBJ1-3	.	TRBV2	CASVLPPGNTIYF	TGTGCCAGCGTGTTACCTCCGGGAAACACCATATATTTT
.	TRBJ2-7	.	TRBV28	CASSTGTPYEQYF	TGTGCCAGCAGTACCGGGACACCCTACGAGCAGTACTTC
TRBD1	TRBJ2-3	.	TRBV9	CASTSGQHTDTQYF	TGTGCCAGCACCTCGGGACAGCACACAGATACGCAGTATTTT
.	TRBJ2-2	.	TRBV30	CAWALLVAGELFF	TGTGCCTGGGCTCTTCTAGTTGCCGGGGAGCTGTTTTTT
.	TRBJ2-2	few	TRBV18	CASSPSTGELFF	TGTGCCAGCTCACCATCCACCGGGGAGCTGTTTTTT
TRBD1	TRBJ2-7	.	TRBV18	CASSPRTGSYEQYF	TGTGCCAGCTCACCAAGGACAGGATCCTACGAGCAGTACTTC
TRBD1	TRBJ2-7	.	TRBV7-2	CASSLYRGSYEQYF	TGTGCCAGCAGCTTATACAGGGGGTCCTACGAGCAGTACTTC
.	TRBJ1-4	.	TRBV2	CASSGRLNEKLFF	TGTGCCAGCAGTGGCCGTCTTAATGAAAAACTGTTTTTT